This paragraph covers one T cell receptor beta chain sequence. This sample is drawn from a study of blood T cell repertoires in COVID-19. Study-wide background: COVID-19 samples, acute and convalescent, were from the United States, Italy and Spain. Sources were T cells, B-cell-depleted T cells, or PBMCs; the material itself was cDNA or gDNA.

Per the original data handling: Reference gene primer amplification in the assay estimated nucleated cell counts. Clones were read by immunoSEQ multiplex PCR, and TCRdb kept only the in-frame ones, dropping some. V, J and clone size are taken as reported in that table, and D and trimming were inferred from the DNA itself. Among about 240,000 clones listed, approximately 85% were seen once. From germline, CDR1 is SNHLY and CDR2 FYNNEI. The CDR3 contains 15 residues. The clonotype was recovered from a woman in her sixties or seventies with active or convalescent COVID-19. The sample comprised peripheral blood. The rearrangement links TRBV2 to TRBJ2-6, with 9 positions matching TRBD1. DNA of the CDR3: TGTGGGACAGGGGCCACCAGCTCTGGGGCCAACGTCCTGACTTTC. It translates to CGTGATSSGANVLTF.